The present T cell receptor (beta chain) was sequenced within a study of T-cell memory formation after mild COVID-19. Overall study findings and caveats: Those CD4+ clones that contracted were mainly in CM and EM (CD8+ ones in EMRA).

TCRdb passed the 5' RACE reads through MiXCR, listing each CDR3 protein once. Of 110,000 to 150,000 distinct CDR3 sequences in the sample, 14% to 15% were seen once. This clonotype was recorded many times. Its antigen is as yet unknown. The specimen sequenced was PBMCs or a T cell subset sorted from them (not recorded which). The TCR originated in an adult woman who had mild COVID-19 (a few samples of this study predate the infection). Cell type and time point are not known.

The CDR3 here is CASSFPGTETQYF. The CDR3 bases are TGTGCCAGCAGCTTCCCAGGGACAGAGACCCAGTACTTC. The V gene is TRBV11-2, the J gene TRBJ2-5, with D possibly being TRBD1 or TRBD2 (5 bases each). Per the germline V gene, CDR1 is SGHAT and CDR2 is FQNNGV. The V and J ends lost 3 bases and 4 bases respectively, with 9 bases between them. The CDR3 is 13 amino acids.